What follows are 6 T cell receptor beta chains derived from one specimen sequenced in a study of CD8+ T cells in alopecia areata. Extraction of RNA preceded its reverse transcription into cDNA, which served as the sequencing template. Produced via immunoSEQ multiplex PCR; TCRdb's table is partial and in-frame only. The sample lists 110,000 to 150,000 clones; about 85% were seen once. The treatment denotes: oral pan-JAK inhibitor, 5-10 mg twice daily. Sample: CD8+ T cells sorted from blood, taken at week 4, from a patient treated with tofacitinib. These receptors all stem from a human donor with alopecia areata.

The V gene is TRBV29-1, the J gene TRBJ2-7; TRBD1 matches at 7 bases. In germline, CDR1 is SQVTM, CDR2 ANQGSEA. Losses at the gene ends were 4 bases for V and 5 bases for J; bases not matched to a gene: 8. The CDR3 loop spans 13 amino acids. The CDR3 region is CSVGSQGDHEQYF. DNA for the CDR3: TGCAGCGTTGGATCTCAGGGGGACCACGAGCAGTACTTC.

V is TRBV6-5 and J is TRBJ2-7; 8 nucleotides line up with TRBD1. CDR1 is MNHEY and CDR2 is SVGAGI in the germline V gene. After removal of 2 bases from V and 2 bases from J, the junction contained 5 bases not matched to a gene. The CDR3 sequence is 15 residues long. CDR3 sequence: CASSYEWTGTYEQYF. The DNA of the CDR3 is TGTGCCAGCAGTTACGAGTGGACAGGGACCTACGAGCAGTACTTC.

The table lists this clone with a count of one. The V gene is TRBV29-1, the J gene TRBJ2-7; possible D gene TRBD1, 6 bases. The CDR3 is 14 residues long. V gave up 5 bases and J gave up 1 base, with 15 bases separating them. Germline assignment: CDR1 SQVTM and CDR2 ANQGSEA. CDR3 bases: TGCAGCGTTTGGGGGAAGACAGGATCCTACGAGCAGTACTTC. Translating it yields CSVWGKTGSYEQYF.

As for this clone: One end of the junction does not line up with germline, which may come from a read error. CDR3: CASSQQNSDEQYF. The CDR3 DNA reads TGTGCCAGCAGCCAACAAAACTCCGACGAGCAGTACTTC. The rearrangement links TRBV7-9 to TRBJ2-7; no reliable D call. There are 13 residues in the CDR3. From germline, CDR1 is SEHNR and CDR2 FQNEAQ (reference sequence).

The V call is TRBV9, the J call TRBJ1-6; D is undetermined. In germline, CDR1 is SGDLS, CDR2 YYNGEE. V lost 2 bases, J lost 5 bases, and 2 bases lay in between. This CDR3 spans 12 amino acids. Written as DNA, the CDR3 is TGTGCCAGCAGCGTTCATAATTCACCCCTCCACTTT. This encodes CASSVHNSPLHF.

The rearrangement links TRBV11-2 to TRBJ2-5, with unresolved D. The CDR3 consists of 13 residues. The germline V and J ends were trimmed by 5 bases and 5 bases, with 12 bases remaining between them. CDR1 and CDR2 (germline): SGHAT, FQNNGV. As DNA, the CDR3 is TGTGCCAGCAGCCCAGAGTTGGAGGAGACCCAGTACTTC. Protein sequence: CASSPELEETQYF.